This T cell receptor beta chain was sequenced in a study of blood T cell repertoires in COVID-19. Study summary: The United States, Italy and Spain supplied acute and convalescent COVID-19 samples. Sources were T cells, B-cell-depleted T cells, or PBMCs; the material itself was cDNA or gDNA.

CDR1 LNHDA and CDR2 SQIVND come from the germline V gene (reference sequence). J lost 3 bases, V lost 2 bases, and 3 bases had no gene match. The CDR3 runs 15 residues. In the original workflow: Cell counts per sample came from amplifying reference gene primers. The protocol was immunoSEQ multiplex PCR, while the TCRdb copy is restricted to in-frame clones and leaves out a portion. D and trimming were read from the DNA, whereas the V and J calls and clone size are those reported in that table. The sample carries more than 150,000 clones, around 79% recorded once. Two negative PCRs, clearance, or symptom resolution had been documented for recovered Cohort 3 donors.

The chain couples TRBV19 to TRBJ1-4, with 7 positions matching TRBD1. Sequenced sample: PBMCs or T cells enriched from blood (not recorded which). The source is a man aged 45-60 years who had recovered from COVID-19. In nucleotides, the CDR3 is TGTGCCAGTAGTATATCGGGACAGTCTAATGAAAAACTGTTTTTT. It is translated as CASSISGQSNEKLFF.